The 32 T cell receptor beta chains reported below all come from one sample, sequenced in a study of blood T cell repertoires in COVID-19. Sequencing was performed with immunoSEQ multiplex PCR; in TCRdb, only in-frame clones are kept and a portion is missing. The data show roughly 140,000 clones, roughly four fifths seen once. The sequenced sample was peripheral blood. The receptors come from an elderly woman with acute or convalescent COVID-19.

J is TRBJ2-7 and V is TRBV19; perhaps TRBD1 as D (6 bases). The V gene lost 0 bases and the J gene lost 5 bases, with 11 bases spanning the gap. In germline, CDR1 is LNHDA, CDR2 SQIVND (reference sequence). The CDR3 spans 14 residues. CDR3 nucleotide sequence: TGTGCCAGTAGTATAGATCAGAACAGGGACGAGCAGTACTTC. Protein sequence: CASSIDQNRDEQYF. Full variable domain (remainder filled in from reference TRBV19 and TRBJ2-7): DGGITQSPKYLFRKEGQNVTLSCEQNLNHDAMYWYRQDPGQGLRLIYYSQIVNDFQKGDIAEGYSVSREKKESFPLTVTSAQKNPTAFYLCASSIDQNRDEQYFGPGTRLTVT.

The chain carries TRBV25-1 and TRBJ2-3, with 9 positions matching TRBD1. Germline V gene sequence: CDR1 MGHDK, CDR2 SYGVNS. V shed 8 bases and J 3 bases; nucleotides not matched to a gene: 3. The CDR3 extends over 13 amino acids. The CDR3 sequence is CASLGTGTDTQYF. CDR3 bases: TGTGCCAGCCTAGGGACAGGGACAGATACGCAGTATTTT. The complete variable domain, with remaining parts taken from reference TRBV25-1 and TRBJ2-3, reads EADIYQTPRYLVIGTGKKITLECSQTMGHDKMYWYQQDPGMELHLIHYSYGVNSTEKGDLSSESTVSRIRTEHFPLTLESARPSHTSQYLCASLGTGTDTQYFGPGTRLTVL.

In nucleotides, the CDR3 is TGTGCCGGCTCAGGGCTCGAGACCCAGTACTTC. Translating gives CAGSGLETQYF. This chain joins TRBV6-5 and TRBJ2-5, with D perhaps TRBD1 (5 bases). Germline lookup yields CDR1 MNHEY and CDR2 SVGAGI. The CDR3 has 11 residues. Between the trimmed V and J ends, which lost 11 bases and 5 bases, there was a span of 12 bases.

V usage is TRBV6-5 and J usage is TRBJ1-2, with 7 bases lining up with TRBD1. V gave up 7 bases and J gave up 0 bases; unmatched junction bases: 5. The CDR3 is 14 residues long. CDR1 is MNHEY, CDR2 SVGAGI, per germline. As DNA, the CDR3 is TGTGCCAGCAAGAAAGGGACAGCTAACTATGGCTACACCTTC. Protein product: CASKKGTANYGYTF.

The rearrangement joins TRBV6-2 or TRBV6-3 to TRBJ1-5, with 11 bases that match TRBD1. The germline V gene has CDR1 MNHEY and CDR2 SVGEGT. The CDR3 loop spans 16 amino acids. J was trimmed by 1 base and V by 5 bases; bases with no gene match: 4. The CDR3 spells CASSGTGGPSNQPQHF. The CDR3 DNA is TGTGCCAGCAGTGGGACAGGGGGTCCAAGCAATCAGCCCCAGCATTTT.

The chain couples TRBV30 to TRBJ2-7; no firm D call. The CDR3 is 13 residues long. Trimming removed 2 bases at V and 0 bases at J, with 8 bases between. The germline V gene has CDR1 GTSNPN and CDR2 SVGIG (reference sequence). CDR3 residues: CAWSSSASYEQYF. In nucleotides, the CDR3 is TGTGCCTGGAGTTCCAGTGCCTCCTACGAGCAGTACTTC.

The rearrangement links TRBV5-1 to TRBJ2-7; 7 nucleotides align to TRBD1. CDR1 is SGHRS and CDR2 is YFSETQ in the germline V gene. The CDR3 contains 15 residues. After removal of 0 bases from V and 2 bases from J, the junction contained 5 bases not matched to a gene. CDR3 sequence (DNA): TGCGCCAGCAGCTTGGATGGGACAGCTGCCTACGAGCAGTACTTC. Encoded protein: CASSLDGTAAYEQYF.

V is TRBV6-6 and J is TRBJ2-5; 10 bases are shared with TRBD1. Germline V gives CDR1 MNHNY, CDR2 SVGAGI (reference sequence). The CDR3 runs 16 residues. With 4 bases clipped from V and 5 bases from J, the junction kept 10 bases outside the gene matches. Here the CDR3 DNA reads TGTGCCAGCAGTTTGGGACAGGGGCTTTACTCGGAGACCCAGTACTTC. This sequence encodes CASSLGQGLYSETQYF.

The J gene is TRBJ2-7, the V gene TRBV12-3 or TRBV12-4, with D possibly being TRBD1 (5 bases). The CDR3 has 13 residues. V lost 6 bases, J lost 3 bases, and 12 bases lay in between. CDR3 nucleotides: TGTGCCAGCAGCCCTGACAGAAGCTACGAGCAGTACTTC. Translating gives CASSPDRSYEQYF.

The genes are TRBV7-9 and TRBJ2-1; weak D call: TRBD1 (5 bases). V was shortened by 2 bases and J by 3 bases, with 11 bases between the two germline ends. The CDR3 consists of 15 residues. The germline V gene has CDR1 SEHNR and CDR2 FQNEAQ (reference sequence). CDR3 in amino acids: CASSLRAGRYNEQFF. In DNA, the CDR3 is TGTGCCAGCAGCTTACGGGCAGGGCGCTACAATGAGCAGTTCTTC.

The chain links TRBV9 to TRBJ2-5; 7 nucleotides align to TRBD1. CDR3 size: 14 residues. Germline trimming cut 4 bases from V and 3 bases from J; bases unmatched to any gene: 6. The V gene's germline CDR1 is SGDLS and CDR2 YYNGEE. CDR3 coding DNA: TGTGCCAGCAGCCAGGGACAGAAAAAAGAGACCCAGTACTTC. It is translated as CASSQGQKKETQYF.

The chain recombines TRBV18 with TRBJ2-5; D perhaps matches TRBD1 (5 bases). CDR3 length: 14 amino acids. From germline, CDR1 is KGHSH and CDR2 LQKENI. V dropped 2 bases and J dropped 5 bases, with 12 bases sitting between them. CDR3 in amino acids: CASSPLGVSETQYF. The DNA for the CDR3 is TGTGCCAGCTCACCATTAGGGGTTAGTGAGACCCAGTACTTC.

CDR3 in amino acids: CASRSHGGGAHEQFF. CDR3 DNA: TGTGCCAGCAGATCCCATGGCGGGGGGGCCCATGAGCAGTTCTTC. V gene TRBV2 combines with J gene TRBJ2-1; 9 nucleotides match TRBD2. Germline trimming cut 6 bases from V and 8 bases from J; bases unmatched to any gene: 11. The germline V gene has CDR1 SNHLY and CDR2 FYNNEI. CDR3 length equals 15 residues.

As to this clone: Its ends do not fully match the called genes, so a read error is possible. The chain carries TRBV4-2 and TRBJ1-2, with 7 bases identical to TRBD1. CDR3 length equals 16 residues. The germline V gene has CDR1 LGHNA and CDR2 YNFKEQ. The CDR3: CASRQGQENLNYGYTF. CDR3 sequence (DNA): TGTGCCAGCAGACAAGGACAGGAGAATCTTAACTATGGCTACACCTTC.

The V gene is TRBV6-6, the J gene TRBJ1-1; a possible D gene is TRBD1 (5 bases). The V gene's germline CDR1 is MNHNY and CDR2 SVGAGI (reference sequence). The CDR3 length is 15 residues. The V end was cut by 7 bases, the J end by 0 bases, with 15 bases between. CDR3 DNA sequence: TGTGCCAGCACCATAGTCGGGGGAATGAACACTGAAGCTTTCTTT. Translated, it gives CASTIVGGMNTEAFF.

V gene TRBV30 combines with J gene TRBJ1-6; 8 bases agree with TRBD1. The germline V gene has CDR1 GTSNPN and CDR2 SVGIG (reference sequence). The CDR3 extends over 13 amino acids. V was clipped by 3 bases and J by 10 bases; unmatched bases: 5. The CDR3 bases are TGTGCCTGGAGAGACAGGGGAAAATCACCCCTCCACTTT. Its translation: CAWRDRGKSPLHF.

The chain has TRBV5-6 and TRBJ2-7; the D is unclear. The CDR3 sequence is 15 residues long. The ends were cut back, 1 base at V and 2 bases at J, with 13 bases in the middle. Germline V gene data show CDR1 as SGHDT and CDR2 as YYEEEE. In DNA, the CDR3 is TGTGCCAGCAGCTTGCTTTCCAGGTCCACCTACGAGCAGTACTTC. This encodes CASSLLSRSTYEQYF. Looking up the rest from reference TRBV5-6 and TRBJ2-7 gives the full variable domain: DAGVTQSPTHLIKTRGQQVTLRCSPKSGHDTVSWYQQALGQGPQFIFQYYEEEERQRGNFPDRFSGHQFPNYSSELNVNALLLGDSALYLCASSLLSRSTYEQYFGPGTRLTVT.

The CDR3 nucleotides are TGTGCCAGCAGTTTATCGGGGAACACTGAAGCTTTCTTT. Protein: CASSLSGNTEAFF. This chain connects TRBV12-3 or TRBV12-4 to TRBJ1-1; D gene uncertain. The CDR3 is made up of 13 amino acids. Deletions cut 2 bases from V and 1 base from J, with 5 bases between.

This sequence joins TRBV6-4 and TRBJ1-6; TRBD1 is a possible D gene (5 bases). The V gene lost 9 bases and the J gene lost 7 bases, with 16 bases spanning the gap. CDR1 MRHNA and CDR2 SNTAGT come from the germline V gene. This CDR3 spans 14 amino acids. CDR3 sequence (DNA): TGTGCCAGAAACTCAGGGCGGTTAAATTCACCCCTCCACTTT. It yields the protein CARNSGRLNSPLHF.

The chain employs TRBV5-1 and TRBJ1-5; no definite D call. The CDR3 is 14 residues long. Germline assignment: CDR1 SGHRS and CDR2 YFSETQ. Trimming took off 2 bases at V and 4 bases at J, with 10 bases between the two ends. CDR3 protein: CASSFWGDNQPQHF. CDR3 nucleotides: TGCGCCAGCAGCTTCTGGGGAGATAATCAGCCCCAGCATTTT.

CDR3 bases: TGTGCCAGCAGCCAGTACAGGGGTACCAACTATGGCTACACCTTC. The encoded protein is CASSQYRGTNYGYTF. The chain is built from TRBV4-2 and TRBJ1-2; 7 bases map to TRBD1. The V and J ends lost 3 bases and 2 bases, in that order; junction bases with no gene match: 6. Germline lookup yields CDR1 LGHNA and CDR2 YNFKEQ. The CDR3 is 15 residues long.

V usage is TRBV18 and J usage is TRBJ1-1, with 7 nucleotides matching TRBD1. Trimming took 4 bases from V and 0 from J; bases not matched to a gene: 11. The germline V gene encodes CDR1 KGHSH and CDR2 LQKENI. CDR3 size: 17 residues. The CDR3 nucleotides are TGTGCCAGCTCACTTCGACAGGGTCTAGATTTGAACACTGAAGCTTTCTTT. It translates to CASSLRQGLDLNTEAFF.

The chain combines TRBV6-6 with TRBJ1-1; no clear D gene. V was cut by 2 bases and J by 3 bases, with 10 bases left in between. Looked up from germline, CDR1 is MNHNY and CDR2 is SVGAGI (reference sequence). The CDR3 covers 14 residues. The CDR3: CASSYTKDYTEAFF. The CDR3, as DNA: TGTGCCAGCAGTTACACCAAGGACTACACTGAAGCTTTCTTT.

This clone was seen just once. J is TRBJ1-6 and V is TRBV19; no clear D gene. The V end was cut by 5 bases, the J end by 7 bases, with 9 bases between. The germline V gene encodes CDR1 LNHDA and CDR2 SQIVND (reference sequence). This CDR3 has 13 residues. CDR3 sequence (DNA): TGTGCCAGTAGTCCCGGGAGCAATTCACCCCTCCACTTT. The encoded protein is CASSPGSNSPLHF.

The chain combines TRBV6-5 with TRBJ2-7; D uncertain. The length of the CDR3 is 14 residues. Germline CDR1 and CDR2: MNHEY and SVGAGI. Trimming pared 6 bases from V and 0 bases from J, leaving 12 bases between. Written as DNA, the CDR3 is TGTGCCAGCAGCGTTGACACTCTCTCCTACGAGCAGTACTTC. The encoded protein is CASSVDTLSYEQYF.

The J gene is TRBJ1-5, the V gene TRBV11-2; the D is unclear. In germline, CDR1 is SGHAT, CDR2 FQNNGV. The V gene lost 5 bases and the J gene lost 3 bases, with 20 bases spanning the gap. This CDR3 spans 17 amino acids. The CDR3 bases are TGTGCCAGCAGCCCAGGTAGGCCGGCACTCAACAATCAGCCCCAGCATTTT. The encoded protein is CASSPGRPALNNQPQHF.

V is TRBV25-1 and J is TRBJ2-1, with a tentative D call TRBD2 (6 bases). Germline V lookup: CDR1 MGHDK, CDR2 SYGVNS. Trimming cost V 1 base and J 5 bases, with 12 bases left between them. The CDR3 is 15 amino acids. CDR3 nucleotides: TGTGCCAGCAGTGAATCTGGGACTCAAGACAATGAGCAGTTCTTC. Translating it yields CASSESGTQDNEQFF. The full variable domain, rest sourced from reference TRBV25-1 and TRBJ2-1, is EADIYQTPRYLVIGTGKKITLECSQTMGHDKMYWYQQDPGMELHLIHYSYGVNSTEKGDLSSESTVSRIRTEHFPLTLESARPSHTSQYLCASSESGTQDNEQFFGPGTRLTVL.

This chain links TRBV5-6 with TRBJ2-7; weak D call: TRBD1 (6 bases). The CDR3 has 13 amino acids. With 4 bases removed from V and 6 bases from J, the gap between germline ends came to 14 bases. Germline V lookup: CDR1 SGHDT, CDR2 YYEEEE. The CDR3 DNA is TGTGCCAGCAGCCCGACAGGAAGGGCCGAGCAGTACTTC. Translation gives CASSPTGRAEQYF.

Details on this clone: A read error may produce the germline difference seen at one junction end. The chain has TRBV7-9 and TRBJ1-1; D gene uncertain. The length of the CDR3 is 12 residues. In germline, CDR1 is SEHNR, CDR2 FQNEAQ (reference sequence). As DNA, the CDR3 is TGTGCCAGCAGAAATCAAGACACCGAAGCTTTCTTT. Its protein is CASRNQDTEAFF.

This clone occurred a few times. The gene calls are TRBV24-1 and TRBJ2-3, with 7 nucleotides matching TRBD1. J was trimmed by 5 bases and V by 6 bases; bases with no gene match: 4. The CDR3 is made up of 13 amino acids. CDR1 and CDR2 from the germline V gene are KGHDR and SFDVKD. CDR3 residues: CATSKTGRDTQYF. Written as DNA, the CDR3 is TGTGCCACCAGTAAGACAGGGAGAGATACGCAGTATTTT.

The CDR3 nucleotides read TGTGCCAGCAGTCCGCAGGGGCCGGGTCAGCCCCAGCATTTT. Encoded protein: CASSPQGPGQPQHF. V usage is TRBV27 and J usage is TRBJ1-5; possibly TRBD1 for D (6 bases). From germline, CDR1 is MNHEY and CDR2 SMNVEV (reference sequence). The CDR3 extends over 14 amino acids. The V end lost 5 bases, the J end lost 6 bases, and 14 bases lay between the germline ends.

V is TRBV29-1 and J is TRBJ1-1; D not resolved. This CDR3 is 13 amino acids long. The V gene lost 6 bases and the J gene lost 1 base, with 12 bases spanning the gap. Germline CDR1 SQVTM, CDR2 ANQGSEA. This CDR3 is CSVETFQNTEAFF. The CDR3 coding sequence is TGCAGCGTAGAGACATTTCAGAACACTGAAGCTTTCTTT.